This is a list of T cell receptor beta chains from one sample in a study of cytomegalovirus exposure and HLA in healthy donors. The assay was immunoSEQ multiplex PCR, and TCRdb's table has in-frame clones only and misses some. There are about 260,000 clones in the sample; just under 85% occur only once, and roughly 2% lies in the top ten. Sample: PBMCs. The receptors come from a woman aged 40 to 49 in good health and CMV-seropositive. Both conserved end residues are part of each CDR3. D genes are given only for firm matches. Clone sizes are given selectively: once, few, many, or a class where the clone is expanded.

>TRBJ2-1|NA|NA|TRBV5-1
CASSLDWANSYNEQFF
TGCGCCAGCAGCTTGGATTGGGCGAACTCCTACAATGAGCAGTTCTTC
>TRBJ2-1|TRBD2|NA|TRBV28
CASSLAGASEQFF
TGTGCCAGCAGCCTAGCGGGAGCCTCGGAGCAGTTCTTC
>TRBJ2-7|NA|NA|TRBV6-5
CASSSPTWDEQYF
TGTGCCAGCAGTTCACCGACATGGGACGAGCAGTACTTC
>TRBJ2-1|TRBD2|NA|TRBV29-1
CSVEFGGLVAGSYNEQFF
TGCAGCGTTGAATTTGGGGGACTAGTGGCTGGGTCCTACAATGAGCAGTTCTTC
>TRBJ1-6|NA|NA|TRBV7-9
CASSFSLTPQLSPLHF
TGTGCCAGCAGCTTTTCCCTGACACCGCAACTTTCACCCCTCCACTTT
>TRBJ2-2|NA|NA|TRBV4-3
CASSPLAFSNTGELFF
TGCGCCAGCAGCCCCTTAGCGTTCTCGAACACCGGGGAGCTGTTTTTT
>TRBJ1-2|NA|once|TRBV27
CASSLSTGNYGYTF
TGTGCCAGCAGTTTATCCACAGGGAACTATGGCTACACCTTC
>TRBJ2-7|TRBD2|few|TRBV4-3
CASSQEWLAGAYEQYF
TGCGCCAGCAGCCAAGAATGGCTAGCGGGAGCCTACGAGCAGTACTTC
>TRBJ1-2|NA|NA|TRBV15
CATSRDYLQTYGYTF
TGTGCCACCAGCAGAGATTACTTACAGACATATGGCTACACCTTC
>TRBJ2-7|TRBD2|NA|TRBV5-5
CASRTEVPVAGGYEQYF
TGTGCCAGCAGGACTGAAGTCCCTGTAGCGGGGGGCTACGAGCAGTACTTC
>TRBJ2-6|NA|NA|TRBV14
CASSQDVLACLTF
TGTGCCAGCAGCCAAGATGTCCTAGCGTGCTTGACTTTC
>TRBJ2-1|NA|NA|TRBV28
CASSSQGRNEQFF
TGTGCCAGCAGTTCCCAAGGGAGGAATGAGCAGTTCTTC
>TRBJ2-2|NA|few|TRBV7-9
CASSRQETTNTGELFF
TGTGCCAGCAGCCGACAGGAAACCACGAACACCGGGGAGCTGTTTTTT
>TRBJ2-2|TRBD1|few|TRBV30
CAWIGGQGNGELFF
TGTGCCTGGATTGGGGGACAGGGAAACGGGGAGCTGTTTTTT
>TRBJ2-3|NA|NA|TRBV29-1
CSVEDLRGTDTQYF
TGCAGCGTTGAAGATCTTAGGGGGACAGATACGCAGTATTTT
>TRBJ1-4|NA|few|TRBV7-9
CASSLAAEGGGKLFF
TGTGCCAGCAGCTTAGCGGCCGAAGGGGGGGGAAAACTGTTTTTT
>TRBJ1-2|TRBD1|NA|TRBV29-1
CSGSQGPVYGYTF
TGCAGCGGTTCACAGGGGCCTGTCTATGGCTACACCTTC
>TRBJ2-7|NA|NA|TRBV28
CASSLRGFSYEQYF
TGTGCCAGCAGTTTGAGGGGGTTTTCCTACGAGCAGTACTTC
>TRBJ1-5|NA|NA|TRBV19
CASSTRQTNQPQHF
TGTGCCAGTAGTACTCGACAGACGAATCAGCCCCAGCATTTT
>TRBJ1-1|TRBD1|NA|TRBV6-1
CASSEFNRGTIRNTEAFF
TGTGCCAGCAGTGAATTCAACAGGGGGACGATACGGAACACTGAAGCTTTCTTT
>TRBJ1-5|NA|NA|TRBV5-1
CASSLGGLSNQPQHF
TGCGCCAGCAGCTTGGGAGGGTTGAGCAATCAGCCCCAGCATTTT
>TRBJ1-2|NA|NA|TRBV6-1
CASIRERAYGYTF
TGTGCCAGCATCAGGGAAAGGGCTTATGGCTACACCTTC
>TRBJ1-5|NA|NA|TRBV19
CASSIAGLGNQSQHF
TGTGCCAGTAGTATAGCGGGGTTGGGCAATCAGTCCCAGCATTTT
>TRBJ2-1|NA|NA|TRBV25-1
CASSWGVTEQFF
TGTGCCAGCTCCTGGGGAGTCACTGAGCAGTTCTTC
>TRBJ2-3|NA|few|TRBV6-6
CASSSYGRGTDTQYF
TGTGCCAGCAGTTCCTATGGCAGGGGAACAGATACGCAGTATTTT
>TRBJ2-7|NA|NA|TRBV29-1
CSAALDTGSYEQYF
TGCAGCGCAGCGTTGGATACAGGGTCATACGAGCAGTACTTC
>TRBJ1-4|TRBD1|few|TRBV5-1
CASRRGPLPNEKLFF
TGCGCCAGCAGAAGGGGGCCGCTTCCTAATGAAAAACTGTTTTTT
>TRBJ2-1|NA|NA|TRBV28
CASSQSHNEQFF
TGTGCCAGCAGTCAAAGCCACAATGAGCAGTTCTTC